The next 9 T cell receptor beta chains were all read from a single sample in a study of T cell repertoires in cytomegalovirus infection. TCRdb re-analysed the reads in MiXCR, keeping a single row per CDR3 protein. The table has under 200,000 distinct CDR3 sequences, less than 9.5% seen once. Material: PBMCs. These receptor sequences come from a human donor in good health (CMV status not recorded). Some clones in this sample may be carry-over from other donors' samples.

In its sample, this clonotype was seen many times. The CDR3 reads CASSDQRLGYNTEAFF. CDR3 coding DNA: TGTGCCAGCAGCGATCAACGACTGGGTTACAACACTGAAGCTTTCTTT. The chain employs TRBV2 and TRBJ1-1; D gene ambiguous. The CDR3 has 16 amino acids. Trimming removed 6 bases at V and 2 bases at J, with 19 bases between. Germline loops: CDR1 SNHLY, CDR2 FYNNEI.

The chain carries TRBV2 and TRBJ2-4; TRBD1 matches 10 bases. J was trimmed by 3 bases and V by 6 bases; bases with no gene match: 11. The CDR3 has 17 residues. Germline V gives CDR1 SNHLY, CDR2 FYNNEI. For the CDR3, the DNA is TGTGCCAGCAGAGAACGACAGGGGGCAATAGACAAAAACATTCAGTACTTC. Protein sequence: CASRERQGAIDKNIQYF.

In this sample, this clonotype turned up many times. The chain combines TRBV6-5 with TRBJ2-2; 11 bases are shared with TRBD1. This CDR3 has 15 amino acids. Unmatched junction bases numbered 2, after V lost 6 bases and J lost 2 bases. CDR1 and CDR2 from the germline V gene are MNHEY and SVGAGI. CDR3 in DNA: TGTGCCAGCAGATGGACAGGGGGCAACACCGGGGAGCTGTTTTTT. It translates to CASRWTGGNTGELFF.

This clonotype has just a few counts. This CDR3 is CSAPPASGGGGTDTQYF. CDR3 nucleotide sequence: TGCAGTGCCCCGCCGGCTAGCGGGGGTGGAGGGACAGATACGCAGTATTTT. V is TRBV20-1 and J is TRBJ2-3; 10 nucleotides align to TRBD2. The J segment lost 3 bases and the V segment lost 6 bases, leaving 15 bases of the junction unmatched. CDR3 size: 17 residues. Looked up from germline, CDR1 is DFQATT and CDR2 is SNEGSKA (reference sequence).

In the case of this clonotype: A much larger clone differs from this one at a single base, so this may be a read error. J is TRBJ2-3 and V is TRBV11-2; 10 positions match TRBD2. Germline V gene data show CDR1 as SGHAT and CDR2 as FQNNGV. This CDR3 region has 16 residues. V lost 5 bases, J lost 3 bases, and 8 bases stayed unmatched. Here the CDR3 reads CASSLLAGCLTDTQYF. For the CDR3, the DNA is TGTGCCAGCAGCCTACTAGCGGGGTGCCTGACAGATACGCAGTATTTT.

This clonotype was seen repeatedly, ten times or more. The genes are TRBV28 and TRBJ2-7; 7 bases are shared with TRBD1. CDR3 length equals 16 residues. Germline V gene lookup returns CDR1 MDHEN and CDR2 SYDVKM. The ends lost 5 bases at V and 5 bases at J; junction bases unmatched: 15. The CDR3 coding sequence is TGTGCCAGCAGTCTCTCTACCCGACAGGGAAGGAACGAGCAGTACTTC. Translating gives CASSLSTRQGRNEQYF.

This clonotype was found many times. The V gene is TRBV23-1, the J gene TRBJ2-1; 11 positions agree with TRBD2. TRBV23-1 is identified as an open reading frame with a role that is uncertain. CDR3 length: 18 amino acids. The junction had 8 bases not matched to a gene; V was cut back by 4 bases and J by 0 bases. CDR3 protein: CASSLPGLAASSYNEQFF. The CDR3 region has the DNA TGCGCCAGCAGTCTTCCGGGACTAGCGGCTAGCTCCTACAATGAGCAGTTCTTC.

This clonotype was picked up many times. The chain is built from TRBV6-4 and TRBJ1-1; D is undetermined. Germline assignment: CDR1 MRHNA and CDR2 SNTAGT. With 5 bases removed from V and 5 bases from J, the gap between germline ends came to 12 bases. The CDR3 loop spans 13 amino acids. CDR3 nucleotides: TGTGCCAGCAGTACAAAAGAAGGTACTGAAGCTTTCTTT. It translates to CASSTKEGTEAFF.

The chain is built from TRBV20-1 and TRBJ2-2, with D unresolved. The CDR3 loop spans 15 amino acids. Germline assignment: CDR1 DFQATT and CDR2 SNEGSKA (reference sequence). V lost 6 bases and J 3 bases, leaving 17 bases between the germline ends. The CDR3 is CSAPIASDDTGELFF. CDR3 nucleotides: TGCAGTGCCCCGATCGCAAGCGACGACACCGGGGAGCTGTTTTTT.